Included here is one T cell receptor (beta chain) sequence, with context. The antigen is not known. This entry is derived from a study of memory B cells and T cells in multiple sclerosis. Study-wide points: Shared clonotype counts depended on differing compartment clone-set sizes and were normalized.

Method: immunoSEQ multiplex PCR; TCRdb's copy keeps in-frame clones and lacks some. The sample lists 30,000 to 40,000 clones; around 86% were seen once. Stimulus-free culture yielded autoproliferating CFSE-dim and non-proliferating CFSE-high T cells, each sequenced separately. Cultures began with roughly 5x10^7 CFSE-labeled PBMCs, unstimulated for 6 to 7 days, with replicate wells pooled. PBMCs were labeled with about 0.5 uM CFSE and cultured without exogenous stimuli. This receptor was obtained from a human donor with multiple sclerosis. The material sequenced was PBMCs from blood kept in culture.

The CDR3 protein is CASSSLWTQGANEQYF. In DNA, the CDR3 is TGTGCCAGCAGCTCCCTATGGACTCAGGGGGCCAACGAGCAGTACTTC. The V call is TRBV5-5, the J call TRBJ2-7; 8 bases map to TRBD1. After removal of 3 bases from V and 5 bases from J, the junction contained 13 bases not matched to a gene. Germline V gene sequence: CDR1 SGHKS, CDR2 YYEKEE (reference sequence). The CDR3 runs 16 residues.